What follows describes a single TCR beta chain. Its antigen is currently unknown. The data were taken from a study of long-term antiretroviral therapy in people with HIV. Study outcomes and limitations: Diversity remained lower than transplant donor controls, even though it increased after ART. Those clones which expanded before ART made up the dominant part of the repertoire at all time points. Versus controls, repertoires in people with HIV had narrower CDR3 length ranges.

Before they underwent DNA extraction, samples held roughly 0.9-10 million cryopreserved PBMC. The length of the CDR3 is 14 residues. The V gene's germline CDR1 is MNHNY and CDR2 SVGAGI (reference sequence). V dropped 6 bases and J dropped 3 bases, with 12 bases sitting between them. immunoSEQ v3.0 was run at survey level. Clones were sequenced by immunoSEQ multiplex PCR, and TCRdb holds only the in-frame ones, with some missing. The table includes tens of thousands of clones, around 85% detected once. This sequence joins TRBV6-6 and TRBJ1-5, with unresolved D. This clonotype originated in a man between 18 and 29 years old with HIV. The sequenced sample was unsorted PBMCs, obtained 0.8 years before starting antiretroviral therapy. The DNA for the CDR3 is TGTGCCAGCAGCTCCGAGCAGTACAATCAGCCCCAGCATTTT. It encodes CASSSEQYNQPQHF.